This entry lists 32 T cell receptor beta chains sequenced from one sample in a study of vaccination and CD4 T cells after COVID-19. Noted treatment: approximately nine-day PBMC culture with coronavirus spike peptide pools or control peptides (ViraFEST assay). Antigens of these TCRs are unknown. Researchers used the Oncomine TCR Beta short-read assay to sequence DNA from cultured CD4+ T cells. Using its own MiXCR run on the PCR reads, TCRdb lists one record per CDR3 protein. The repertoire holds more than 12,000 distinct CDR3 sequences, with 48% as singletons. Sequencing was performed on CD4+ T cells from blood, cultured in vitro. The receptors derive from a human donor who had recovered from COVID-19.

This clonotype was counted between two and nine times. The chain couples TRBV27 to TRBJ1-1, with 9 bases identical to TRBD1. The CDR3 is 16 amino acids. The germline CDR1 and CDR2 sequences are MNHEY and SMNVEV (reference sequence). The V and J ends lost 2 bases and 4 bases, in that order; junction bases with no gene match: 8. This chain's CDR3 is CASSLAPGQGATEAFF. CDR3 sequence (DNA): TGTGCCAGCAGTTTAGCTCCGGGACAGGGAGCCACTGAAGCTTTCTTT.

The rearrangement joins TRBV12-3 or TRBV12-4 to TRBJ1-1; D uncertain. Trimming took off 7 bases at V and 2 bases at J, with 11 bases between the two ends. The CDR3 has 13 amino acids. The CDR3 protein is CASNLTPNTEAFF. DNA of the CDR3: TGTGCCAGCAACCTCACACCTAACACTGAAGCTTTCTTT.

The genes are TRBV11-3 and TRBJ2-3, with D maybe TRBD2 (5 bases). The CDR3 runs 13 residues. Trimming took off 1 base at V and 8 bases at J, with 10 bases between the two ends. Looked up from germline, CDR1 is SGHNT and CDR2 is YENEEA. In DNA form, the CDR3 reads TGTGCCAGCAGCTTAGTGGATGGAGGTACGCAGTATTTT. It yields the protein CASSLVDGGTQYF.

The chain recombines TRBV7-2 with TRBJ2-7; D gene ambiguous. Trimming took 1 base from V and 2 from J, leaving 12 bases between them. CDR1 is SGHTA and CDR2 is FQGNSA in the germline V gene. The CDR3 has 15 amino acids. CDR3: CASSLGARDTYEQYF. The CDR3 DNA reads TGTGCCAGCAGCTTAGGAGCACGAGACACCTACGAGCAGTACTTC. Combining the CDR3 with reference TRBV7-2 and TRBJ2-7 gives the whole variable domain GAGVSQSPSNKVTEKGKDVELRCDPISGHTALYWYRQSLGQGLEFLIYFQGNSAPDKSGLPSDRFSAERTGGSVSTLTIQRTQQEDSAVYLCASSLGARDTYEQYFGPGTRLTVT.

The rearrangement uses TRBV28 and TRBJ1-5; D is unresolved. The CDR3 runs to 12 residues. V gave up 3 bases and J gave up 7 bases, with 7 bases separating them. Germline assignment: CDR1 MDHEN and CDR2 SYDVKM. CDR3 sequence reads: CASSFGKQPQHF. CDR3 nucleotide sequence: TGTGCCAGCAGTTTTGGGAAGCAGCCCCAGCATTTT.

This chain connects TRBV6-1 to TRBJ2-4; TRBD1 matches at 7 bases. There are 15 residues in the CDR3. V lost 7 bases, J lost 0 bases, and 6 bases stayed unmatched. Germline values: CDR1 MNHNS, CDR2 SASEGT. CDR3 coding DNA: TGTGCCAGCACTCGAACAGGGGTAGCCAAAAACATTCAGTACTTC. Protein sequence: CASTRTGVAKNIQYF.

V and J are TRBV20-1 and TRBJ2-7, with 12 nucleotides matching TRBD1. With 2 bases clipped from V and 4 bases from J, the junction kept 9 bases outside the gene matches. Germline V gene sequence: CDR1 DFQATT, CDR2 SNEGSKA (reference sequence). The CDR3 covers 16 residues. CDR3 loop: CSARRGQGAKVYEQYF. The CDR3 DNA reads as TGCAGTGCTAGAAGGGGACAGGGGGCAAAAGTTTACGAGCAGTACTTC.

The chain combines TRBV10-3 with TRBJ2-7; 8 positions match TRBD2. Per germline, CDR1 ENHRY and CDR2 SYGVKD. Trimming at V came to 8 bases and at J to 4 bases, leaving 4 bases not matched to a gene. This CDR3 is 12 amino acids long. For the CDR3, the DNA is TGTGCCATCCAAAGCGGGGGTTACGAGCAGTACTTC. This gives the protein CAIQSGGYEQYF.

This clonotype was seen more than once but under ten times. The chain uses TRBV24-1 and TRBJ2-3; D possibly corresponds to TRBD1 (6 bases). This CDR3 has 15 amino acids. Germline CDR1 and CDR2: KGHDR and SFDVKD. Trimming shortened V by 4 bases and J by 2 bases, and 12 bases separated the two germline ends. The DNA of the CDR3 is TGTGCCACCAGTGAGTTTGGACAGTCCACAGATACGCAGTATTTT. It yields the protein CATSEFGQSTDTQYF.

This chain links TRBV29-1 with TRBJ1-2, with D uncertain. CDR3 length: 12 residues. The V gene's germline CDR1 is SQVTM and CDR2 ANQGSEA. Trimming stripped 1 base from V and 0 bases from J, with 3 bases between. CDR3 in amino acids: CSVEGPNYGYTF. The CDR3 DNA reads TGCAGCGTTGAAGGGCCTAACTATGGCTACACCTTC.

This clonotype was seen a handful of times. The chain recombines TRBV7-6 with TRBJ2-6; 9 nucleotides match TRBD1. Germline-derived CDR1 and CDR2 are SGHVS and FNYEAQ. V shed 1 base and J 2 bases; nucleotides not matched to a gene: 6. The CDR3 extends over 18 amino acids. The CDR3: CASSLGGTGKTGANVLTF. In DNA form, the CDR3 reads TGTGCCAGCAGCTTAGGAGGGACAGGGAAAACTGGGGCCAACGTCCTGACTTTC. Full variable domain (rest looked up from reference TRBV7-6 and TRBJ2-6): GAGVSQSPRYKVTKRGQDVALRCDPISGHVSLYWYRQALGQGPEFLTYFNYEAQQDKSGLPNDRFSAERPEGSISTLTIQRTEQRDSAMYRCASSLGGTGKTGANVLTFGAGSRLTVL.

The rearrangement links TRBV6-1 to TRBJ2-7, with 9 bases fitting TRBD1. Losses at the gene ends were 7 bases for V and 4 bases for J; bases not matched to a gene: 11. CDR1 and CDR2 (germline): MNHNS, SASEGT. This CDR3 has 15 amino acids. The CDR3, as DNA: TGTGCCAGCATCGGCCGGGACAGGGTTTTTTACGAGCAGTACTTC. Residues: CASIGRDRVFYEQYF.

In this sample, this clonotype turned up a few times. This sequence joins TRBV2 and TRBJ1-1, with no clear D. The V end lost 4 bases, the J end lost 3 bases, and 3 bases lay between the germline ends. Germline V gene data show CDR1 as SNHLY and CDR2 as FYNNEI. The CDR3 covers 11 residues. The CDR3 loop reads CASSAYTEAFF. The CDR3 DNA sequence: TGTGCCAGCAGTGCTTACACTGAAGCTTTCTTT.

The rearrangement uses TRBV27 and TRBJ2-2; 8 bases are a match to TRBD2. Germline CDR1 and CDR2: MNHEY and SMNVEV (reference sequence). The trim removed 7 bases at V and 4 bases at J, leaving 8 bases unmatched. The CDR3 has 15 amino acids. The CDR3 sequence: CASTTSGRGTGELFF. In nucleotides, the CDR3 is TGTGCCAGCACCACCAGCGGGAGAGGCACCGGGGAGCTGTTTTTT.

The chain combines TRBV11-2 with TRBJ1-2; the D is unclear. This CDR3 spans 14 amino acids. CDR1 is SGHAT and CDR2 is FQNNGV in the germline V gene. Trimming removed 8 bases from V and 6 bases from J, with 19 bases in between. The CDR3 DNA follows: TGTGCCAGCTCCGGTGGTCTAGGTCAGGATGGCTACACCTTC. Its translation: CASSGGLGQDGYTF. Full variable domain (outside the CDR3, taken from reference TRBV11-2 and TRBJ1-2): EAGVAQSPRYKIIEKRQSVAFWCNPISGHATLYWYQQILGQGPKLLIQFQNNGVVDDSQLPKDRFSAERLKGVDSTLKIQPAKLEDSAVYLCASSGGLGQDGYTFGSGTRLTVV.

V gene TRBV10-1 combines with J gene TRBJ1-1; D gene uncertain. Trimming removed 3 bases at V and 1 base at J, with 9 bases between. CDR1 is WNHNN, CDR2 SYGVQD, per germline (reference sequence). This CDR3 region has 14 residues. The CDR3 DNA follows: TGCGCCAGCAGTGATTCTAAGCGGAACACTGAAGCTTTCTTT. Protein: CASSDSKRNTEAFF.

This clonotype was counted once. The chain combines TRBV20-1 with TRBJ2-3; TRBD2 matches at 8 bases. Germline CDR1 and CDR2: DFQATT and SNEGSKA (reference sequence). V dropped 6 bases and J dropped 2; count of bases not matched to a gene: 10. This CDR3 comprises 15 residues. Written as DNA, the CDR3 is TGCAGTGCCCGGATAGCGGGGCGACACACAGATACGCAGTATTTT. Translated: CSARIAGRHTDTQYF.

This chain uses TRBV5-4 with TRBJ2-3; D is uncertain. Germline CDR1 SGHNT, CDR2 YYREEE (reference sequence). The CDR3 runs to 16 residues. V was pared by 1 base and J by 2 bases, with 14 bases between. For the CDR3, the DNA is TGTGCCAGCAGCTTGCGCACTTTCCAACCCACAGATACGCAGTATTTT. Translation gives CASSLRTFQPTDTQYF.

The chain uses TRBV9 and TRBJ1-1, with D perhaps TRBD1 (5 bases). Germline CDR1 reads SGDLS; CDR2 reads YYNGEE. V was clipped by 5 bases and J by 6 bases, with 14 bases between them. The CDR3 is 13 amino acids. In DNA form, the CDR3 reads TGTGCCAGCAGGTTAGTAGGGGAAGCTGAAGCTTTCTTT. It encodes CASRLVGEAEAFF.

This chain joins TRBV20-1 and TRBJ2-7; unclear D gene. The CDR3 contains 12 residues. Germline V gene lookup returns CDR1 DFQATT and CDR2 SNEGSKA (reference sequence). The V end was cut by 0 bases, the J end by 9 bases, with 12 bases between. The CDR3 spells CSARDQQAGQYF. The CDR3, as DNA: TGCAGTGCTAGAGATCAGCAGGCCGGGCAGTACTTC.

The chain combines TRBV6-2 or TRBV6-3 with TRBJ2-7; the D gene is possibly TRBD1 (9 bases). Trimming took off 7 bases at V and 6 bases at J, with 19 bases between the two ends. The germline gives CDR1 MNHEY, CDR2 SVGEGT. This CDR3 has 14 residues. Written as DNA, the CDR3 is TGTGCCAGCACTACGGGGGGGACAGGGCTCGAGCAGTACTTC. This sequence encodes CASTTGGTGLEQYF.

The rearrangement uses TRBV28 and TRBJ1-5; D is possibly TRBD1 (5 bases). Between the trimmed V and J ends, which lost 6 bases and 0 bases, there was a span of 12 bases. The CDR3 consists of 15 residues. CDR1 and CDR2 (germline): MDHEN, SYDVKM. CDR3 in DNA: TGTGCCAGCAGCACAGGCCGGTATAGCAATCAGCCCCAGCATTTT. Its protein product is CASSTGRYSNQPQHF.

CDR3 nucleotide sequence: TGTGCCAGCAGCTTGGAAGGGACTCCCCGGAGCACAGATACGCAGTATTTT. Encoded protein: CASSLEGTPRSTDTQYF. This chain uses TRBV5-4 with TRBJ2-3; possible D gene TRBD2, 6 bases. Between the trimmed V and J ends, which lost 0 bases and 0 bases, there was a span of 14 bases. The germline V gene has CDR1 SGHNT and CDR2 YYREEE (reference sequence). The CDR3 spans 17 residues.

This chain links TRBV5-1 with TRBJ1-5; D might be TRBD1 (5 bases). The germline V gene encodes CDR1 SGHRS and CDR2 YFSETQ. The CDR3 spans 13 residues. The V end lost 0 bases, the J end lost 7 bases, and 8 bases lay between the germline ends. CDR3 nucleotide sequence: TGCGCCAGCAGCTTGGGGGGACCCCAGCCCCAGCATTTT. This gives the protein CASSLGGPQPQHF.

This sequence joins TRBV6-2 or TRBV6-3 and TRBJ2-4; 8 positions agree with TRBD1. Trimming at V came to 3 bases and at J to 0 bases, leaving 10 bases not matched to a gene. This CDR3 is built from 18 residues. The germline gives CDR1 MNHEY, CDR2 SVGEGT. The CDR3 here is CASSYAIGQGLAKNIQYF. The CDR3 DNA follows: TGTGCCAGCAGTTATGCCATCGGACAGGGACTAGCCAAAAACATTCAGTACTTC.

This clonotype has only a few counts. CDR3 in amino acids: CASSSPDIQREAFF. CDR3 DNA: TGTGCCAGCAGCTCACCGGATATACAGCGTGAAGCTTTCTTT. V gene TRBV5-4 combines with J gene TRBJ1-1; D is unclear. The CDR3 runs to 14 residues. Germline V gene data show CDR1 as SGHNT and CDR2 as YYREEE (reference sequence). V was cut by 3 bases and J by 7 bases, with 16 bases left in between.

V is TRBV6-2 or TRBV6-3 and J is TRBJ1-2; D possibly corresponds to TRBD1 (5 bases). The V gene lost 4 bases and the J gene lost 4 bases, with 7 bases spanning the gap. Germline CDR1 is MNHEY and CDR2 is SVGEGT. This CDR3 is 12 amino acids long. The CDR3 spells CASSSGFYGYTF. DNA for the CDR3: TGTGCCAGCAGTTCAGGGTTCTATGGCTACACCTTC.

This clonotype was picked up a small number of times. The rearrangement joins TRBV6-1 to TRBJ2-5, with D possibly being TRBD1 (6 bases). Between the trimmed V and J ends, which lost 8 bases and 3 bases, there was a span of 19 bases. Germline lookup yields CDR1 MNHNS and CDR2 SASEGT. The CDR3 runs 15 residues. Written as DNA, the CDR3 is TGTGCCAGCCGAGCAACTGTCGCAGGGGAAGAGACCCAGTACTTC. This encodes CASRATVAGEETQYF.

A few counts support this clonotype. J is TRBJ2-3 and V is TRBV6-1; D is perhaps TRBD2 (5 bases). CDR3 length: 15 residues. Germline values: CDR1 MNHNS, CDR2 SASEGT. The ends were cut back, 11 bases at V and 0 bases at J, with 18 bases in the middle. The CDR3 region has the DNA TGTGCCGCCAGCGAAAGCGGTACTAGCACAGATACGCAGTATTTT. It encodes CAASESGTSTDTQYF.

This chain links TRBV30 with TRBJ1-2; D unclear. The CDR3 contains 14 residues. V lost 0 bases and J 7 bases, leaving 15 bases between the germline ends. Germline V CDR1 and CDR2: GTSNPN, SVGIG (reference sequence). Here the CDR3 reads CAWSVRERSRGYTF. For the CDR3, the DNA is TGTGCCTGGAGTGTAAGAGAACGGAGCCGTGGCTACACCTTC.

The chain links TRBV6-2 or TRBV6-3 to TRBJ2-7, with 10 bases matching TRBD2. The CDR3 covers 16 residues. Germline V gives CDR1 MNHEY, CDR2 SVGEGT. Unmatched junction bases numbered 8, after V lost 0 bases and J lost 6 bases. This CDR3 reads CASSYSRTSGRGEQYF. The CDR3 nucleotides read TGTGCCAGCAGTTACTCCCGGACTAGCGGACGGGGCGAGCAGTACTTC.

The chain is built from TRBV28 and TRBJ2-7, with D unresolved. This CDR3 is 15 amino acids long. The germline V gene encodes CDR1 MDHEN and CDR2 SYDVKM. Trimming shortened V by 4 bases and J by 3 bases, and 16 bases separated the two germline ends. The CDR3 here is CASSSPRKFVYEQYF. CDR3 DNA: TGTGCCAGCAGTTCACCCAGGAAGTTTGTCTACGAGCAGTACTTC.